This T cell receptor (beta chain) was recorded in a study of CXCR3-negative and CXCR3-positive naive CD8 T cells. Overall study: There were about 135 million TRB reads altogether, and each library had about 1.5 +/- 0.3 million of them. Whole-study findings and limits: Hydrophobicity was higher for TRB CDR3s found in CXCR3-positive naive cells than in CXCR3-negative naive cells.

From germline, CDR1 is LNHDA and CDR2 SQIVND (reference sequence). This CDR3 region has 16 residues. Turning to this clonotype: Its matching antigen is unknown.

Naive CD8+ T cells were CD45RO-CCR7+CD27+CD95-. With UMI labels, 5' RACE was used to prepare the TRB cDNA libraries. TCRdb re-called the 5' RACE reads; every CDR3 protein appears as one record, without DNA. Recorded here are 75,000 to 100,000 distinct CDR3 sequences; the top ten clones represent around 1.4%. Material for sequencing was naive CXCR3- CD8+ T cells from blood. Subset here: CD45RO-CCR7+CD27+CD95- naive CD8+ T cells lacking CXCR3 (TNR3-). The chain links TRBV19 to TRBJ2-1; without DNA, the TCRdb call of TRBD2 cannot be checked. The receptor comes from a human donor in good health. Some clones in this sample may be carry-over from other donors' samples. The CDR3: CASSPRTRGFNNEQFF.